This entry lists 20 T cell receptor beta chains sequenced from one sample in a study of blood T cells in healthy people across ages. A second PCR of 7 to 11 cycles used a sample-barcoded 5' primer and a J-beta primer mix. One entry per CDR3 protein results from TCRdb running MiXCR on the 5' RACE reads. The repertoire consists of roughly 700,000 distinct CDR3 sequences, with about 30% occurring once and the leading ten covering over 15%. The sample was blood. The source is a woman over 75 in good health.

J is TRBJ2-2 and V is TRBV2, with 7 positions matching TRBD1. Germline CDR1 SNHLY, CDR2 FYNNEI. V shed 4 bases, J shed 5 bases, and the junction held 10 bases outside the gene matches. The length of the CDR3 is 16 residues. This chain's CDR3 is CASSVRLTGITGELFF. CDR3 DNA sequence: TGTGCCAGCAGTGTAAGGTTGACAGGGATTACCGGGGAGCTGTTTTTT.

Concerning this clonotype: Sequence at one end of the junction differs from germline and may be a read error. This chain uses TRBV7-9 with TRBJ2-3; no firm D call. This CDR3 spans 14 amino acids. Germline V gives CDR1 SEHNR, CDR2 FQNEAQ (reference sequence). CDR3 DNA: TGTGCCAGCAGCTTCGAAGTGAGCACAGATGCGCAGTATTTT. It translates to CASSFEVSTDAQYF.

This sequence joins TRBV7-2 and TRBJ1-5, with a possible D match to TRBD1 (6 bases). The CDR3 consists of 15 residues. The germline V gene encodes CDR1 SGHTA and CDR2 FQGNSA. With 1 base removed from V and 5 bases from J, the gap between germline ends came to 12 bases. The CDR3 nucleotides are TGTGCCAGCAGCTTAGGACGGGGGGCGGATCAGCCCCAGCATTTT. It is translated as CASSLGRGADQPQHF.

This clonotype came up many times. This chain connects TRBV12-3 or TRBV12-4 to TRBJ2-1; D possibly corresponds to TRBD2 (5 bases). CDR3 length equals 16 residues. V dropped 0 bases and J dropped 0 bases, with 9 bases sitting between them. CDR3 sequence reads: CASSLARASSYNEQFF. CDR3 nucleotides: TGTGCCAGCAGTTTAGCGCGGGCGAGCTCCTACAATGAGCAGTTCTTC.

With respect to this clonotype: Just one base apart from a much larger clone, this may be a read error. V usage is TRBV20-1 and J usage is TRBJ2-1, with 10 positions matching TRBD1. Germline assignment: CDR1 DFQATT and CDR2 SNEGSKA (reference sequence). This CDR3 region has 13 residues. The V gene end was trimmed by 6 bases and the J gene end by 7 bases; junction bases not matched to a gene: 6. CDR3 sequence reads: CSATGTGANEQFF. For the CDR3, the DNA is TGCAGTGCCACCGGGACAGGGGCGAATGAGCAGTTCTTC.

This clonotype occurred many times. The chain is built from TRBV4-3 and TRBJ1-1; a possible D gene is TRBD1 (5 bases). The CDR3 loop spans 11 amino acids. Germline CDR1 LGHNA, CDR2 YSLEER. V shed 7 bases and J shed 5 bases, with 8 bases lying between them. DNA for the CDR3: TGCGCCAGCACCGGGGGGACTGAAGCTTTCTTT. This sequence encodes CASTGGTEAFF.

Only a few counts were recorded for this clonotype. This chain uses TRBV12-3 or TRBV12-4 with TRBJ1-6; 7 bases line up with TRBD1. Losses at the gene ends were 6 bases for V and 7 bases for J; bases not matched to a gene: 6. CDR3 length equals 14 residues. The chain's CDR3 is CASSRGTANSPLHF. In nucleotides, the CDR3 is TGTGCCAGCAGCCGCGGGACAGCAAATTCACCCCTCCACTTT.

In regard to this clonotype: It may be a read error: a sequence one base away is much more abundant. The V call is TRBV20-1, the J call TRBJ2-5; D is perhaps TRBD1 (8 bases). CDR1 DFQATT and CDR2 SNEGSKA come from the germline V gene (reference sequence). Trimming removed 3 bases from V and 11 bases from J, with 19 bases in between. This CDR3 comprises 13 residues. In nucleotides, the CDR3 is TGCAGTGCTAGGCGACAGGGGAGGGGTGAGCAGTACTTC. This sequence encodes CSARRQGRGEQYF.

Many counts were recorded for this clonotype. The genes are TRBV15 and TRBJ2-7, with D perhaps matching TRBD1 or TRBD2 (5 bases each). With 0 bases removed from V and 5 bases from J, the gap between germline ends came to 8 bases. CDR1 and CDR2 from the germline V gene are LNHNV and YYDKDF (reference sequence). CDR3 length: 13 residues. The CDR3 sequence: CATSRDWGNEQYF. The DNA of the CDR3 is TGTGCCACCAGCAGAGATTGGGGGAACGAGCAGTACTTC.

Comments on this clonotype: Possible read error: a much larger clone is one base away. The chain couples TRBV30 to TRBJ2-7; TRBD1 agrees at 11 bases. The CDR3 is made up of 12 amino acids. Per germline, CDR1 GTSNPN and CDR2 SVGIG (reference sequence). The CDR3 sequence: CVWTGGPYEQYF. CDR3 in DNA: TGTGTCTGGACAGGGGGCCCCTACGAGCAGTACTTC.

This chain uses TRBV7-2 with TRBJ2-3; 10 bases match TRBD2. CDR1 and CDR2 (germline): SGHTA, FQGNSA. V dropped 3 bases and J dropped 6; count of bases not matched to a gene: 9. The CDR3 loop spans 16 amino acids. CDR3 sequence: CASSFRVASGSDTQYF. CDR3 DNA: TGTGCCAGCAGCTTCCGGGTGGCTAGCGGGAGCGATACGCAGTATTTT.

The chain uses TRBV4-2 and TRBJ2-7, with D uncertain. V was cut by 3 bases and J by 3 bases, with 9 bases left in between. The CDR3 runs to 13 residues. Germline assignment: CDR1 LGHNA and CDR2 YNFKEQ. The CDR3 DNA sequence: TGTGCCAGCAGCCAGCACGAAGGCTACGAGCAGTACTTC. Its protein product is CASSQHEGYEQYF.

This clonotype was recorded many times. The chain carries TRBV5-1 and TRBJ2-5; 15 bases are shared with TRBD2. The germline V gene encodes CDR1 SGHRS and CDR2 YFSETQ. The V and J ends lost 4 bases and 7 bases, in that order; junction bases with no gene match: 8. The CDR3 totals 16 residues. The CDR3: CASSPGLAGGLVTQYF. The CDR3 nucleotides read TGCGCCAGCAGCCCCGGACTAGCGGGGGGGCTAGTGACCCAGTACTTC.

This clonotype was detected ten times or more. The CDR3 loop reads CSAPPGTGVYEQYF. The CDR3 DNA reads TGCAGTGCTCCCCCCGGGACAGGGGTCTACGAGCAGTACTTC. The chain carries TRBV20-1 and TRBJ2-7, with 10 bases that match TRBD1. Germline CDR1 is DFQATT and CDR2 is SNEGSKA (reference sequence). The CDR3 totals 14 residues. With 5 bases clipped from V and 3 bases from J, the junction kept 7 bases outside the gene matches.

A word on this clonotype: A much larger clone is a single base away; this may be a read error. The chain combines TRBV7-2 with TRBJ2-1, with 7 bases identical to TRBD2. Unmatched junction bases numbered 7, after V lost 5 bases and J lost 6 bases. Germline-derived CDR1 and CDR2 are SGHTA and FQGNSA. The CDR3 has 14 amino acids. The CDR3 DNA follows: TGTGCCAGCAGCCGGGGAGGGAGCGTCAATGAGCAGTTCTTC. Its translation: CASSRGGSVNEQFF.

CDR3 amino acids: CSVRPSGGRIPQETQYF. CDR3 DNA sequence: TGCAGTGTCAGGCCTAGCGGGGGTCGAATCCCCCAAGAGACCCAGTACTTC. The rearrangement links TRBV20-1 to TRBJ2-5, with TRBD2 identical over 10 bases. V lost 7 bases to trimming and J lost 1 base; unmatched junction nucleotides: 15. Germline V CDR1 and CDR2: DFQATT, SNEGSKA (reference sequence). The CDR3 covers 17 residues.

This clonotype was found a few times. The chain is built from TRBV6-1 and TRBJ1-5; 7 nucleotides agree with TRBD1. This CDR3 is built from 15 residues. CDR1 is MNHNS, CDR2 SASEGT, per germline. The ends lost 3 bases at V and 2 bases at J; junction bases unmatched: 4. Here the CDR3 reads CASSDRQGGNQPQHF. DNA of the CDR3: TGTGCCAGCAGTGATAGACAGGGAGGCAATCAGCCCCAGCATTTT.

The V and J genes are TRBV12-3 or TRBV12-4 and TRBJ1-3; D perhaps matches TRBD1 (5 bases). Trimming left V 5 bases short and J 3 bases short, with 8 bases between. The CDR3 spans 13 residues. The DNA for the CDR3 is TGTGCCAGCAGTGCGACAGTTGGAAACACCATATATTTT. Translating gives CASSATVGNTIYF.

There are a few counts of this clonotype. A much larger clone is a single base away; this may be a read error. The rearrangement links TRBV20-1 to TRBJ1-4; D is unresolved. The CDR3 length is 13 residues. The germline gives CDR1 DFQATT, CDR2 SNEGSKA (reference sequence). The CDR3 spells CSARPDGKEKPFF. CDR3 nucleotides: TGCAGTGCCAGACCGGATGGGAAAGAAAAACCGTTTTTT.

This clonotype appeared many times. The chain recombines TRBV6-6 with TRBJ2-7; no clear D gene. The ends were cut back, 8 bases at V and 0 bases at J, with 8 bases in the middle. This CDR3 has 12 residues. Germline CDR1 reads MNHNY; CDR2 reads SVGAGI (reference sequence). The CDR3 bases are TGTGCCAGCTCGATAGACTCCTACGAGCAGTACTTC. As protein: CASSIDSYEQYF.